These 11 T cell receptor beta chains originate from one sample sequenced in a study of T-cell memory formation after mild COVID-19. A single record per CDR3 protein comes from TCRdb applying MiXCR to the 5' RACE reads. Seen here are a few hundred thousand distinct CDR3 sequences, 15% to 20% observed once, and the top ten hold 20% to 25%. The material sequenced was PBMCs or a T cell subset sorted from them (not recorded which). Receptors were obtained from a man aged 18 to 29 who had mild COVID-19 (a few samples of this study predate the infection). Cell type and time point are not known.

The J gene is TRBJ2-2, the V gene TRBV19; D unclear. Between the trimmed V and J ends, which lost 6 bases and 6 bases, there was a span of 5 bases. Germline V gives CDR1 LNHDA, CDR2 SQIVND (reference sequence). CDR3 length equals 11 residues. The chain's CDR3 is CASRHSGELFF. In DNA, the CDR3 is TGTGCCAGTAGACACTCCGGGGAGCTGTTTTTT.

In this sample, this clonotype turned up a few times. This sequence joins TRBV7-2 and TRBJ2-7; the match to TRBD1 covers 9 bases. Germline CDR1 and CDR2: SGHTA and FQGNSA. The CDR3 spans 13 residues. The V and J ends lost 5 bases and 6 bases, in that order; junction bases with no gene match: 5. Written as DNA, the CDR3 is TGTGCCAGCAGCCAGTGGGACAGGGCCGAGCAGTACGTC. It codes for CASSQWDRAEQYV.

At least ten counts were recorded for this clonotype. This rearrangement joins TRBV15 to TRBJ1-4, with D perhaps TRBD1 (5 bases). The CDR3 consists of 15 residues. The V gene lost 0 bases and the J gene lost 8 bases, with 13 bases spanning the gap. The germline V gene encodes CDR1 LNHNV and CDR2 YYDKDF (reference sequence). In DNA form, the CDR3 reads TGTGCCACCAGCAGAGACCGGGGCTGGGACGAAAAACTGTTTTTT. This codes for CATSRDRGWDEKLFF.

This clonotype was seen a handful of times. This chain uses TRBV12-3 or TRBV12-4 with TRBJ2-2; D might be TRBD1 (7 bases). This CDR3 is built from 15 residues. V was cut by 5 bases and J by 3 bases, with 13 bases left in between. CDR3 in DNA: TGTGCCAGCAGTCCGCCCAGGGGGGACACCGGGGAGCTGTTTTTT. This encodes CASSPPRGDTGELFF.

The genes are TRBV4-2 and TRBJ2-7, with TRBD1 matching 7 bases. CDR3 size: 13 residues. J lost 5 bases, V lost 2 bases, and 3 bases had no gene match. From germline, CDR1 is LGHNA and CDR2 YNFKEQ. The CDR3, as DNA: TGTGCCAGCAGCCAACCCACAGGGGACGAGCAGTACTTC. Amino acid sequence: CASSQPTGDEQYF.

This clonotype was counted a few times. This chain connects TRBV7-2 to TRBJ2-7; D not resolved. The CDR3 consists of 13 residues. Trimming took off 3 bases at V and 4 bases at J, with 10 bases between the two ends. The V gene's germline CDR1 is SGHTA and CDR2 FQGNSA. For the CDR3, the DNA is TGTGCCAGCAGCTTGACCAATTATTACGAGCAGTACGTC. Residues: CASSLTNYYEQYV.

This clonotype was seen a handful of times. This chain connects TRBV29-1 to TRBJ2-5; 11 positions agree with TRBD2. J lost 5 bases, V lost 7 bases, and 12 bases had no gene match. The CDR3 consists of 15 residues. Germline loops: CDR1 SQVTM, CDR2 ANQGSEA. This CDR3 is CSAGGQGLAEETQYF. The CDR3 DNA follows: TGCAGCGCCGGGGGACAGGGACTAGCGGAGGAGACCCAGTACTTC. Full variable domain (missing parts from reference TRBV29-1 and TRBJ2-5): SAVISQKPSRDICQRGTSLTIQCQVDSQVTMMFWYRQQPGQSLTLIATANQGSEATYESGFVIDKFPISRPNLTFSTLTVSNMSPEDSSIYLCSAGGQGLAEETQYFGPGTRLLVL.

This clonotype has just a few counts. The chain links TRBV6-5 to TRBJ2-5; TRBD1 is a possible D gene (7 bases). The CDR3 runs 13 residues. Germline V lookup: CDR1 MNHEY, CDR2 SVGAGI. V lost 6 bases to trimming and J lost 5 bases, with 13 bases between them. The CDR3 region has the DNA TGTGCCAGCAGACCGACAGGGAGGGAGACCCAGTACTTC. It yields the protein CASRPTGRETQYF.

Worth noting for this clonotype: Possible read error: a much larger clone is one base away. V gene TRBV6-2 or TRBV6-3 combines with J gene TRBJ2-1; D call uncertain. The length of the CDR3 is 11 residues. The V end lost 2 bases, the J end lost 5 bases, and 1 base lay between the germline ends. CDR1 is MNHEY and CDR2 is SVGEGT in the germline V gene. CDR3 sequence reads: CASSYHNEQFF. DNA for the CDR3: TGTGCCAGCAGTTACCACAATGAGCAGTTCTTC.

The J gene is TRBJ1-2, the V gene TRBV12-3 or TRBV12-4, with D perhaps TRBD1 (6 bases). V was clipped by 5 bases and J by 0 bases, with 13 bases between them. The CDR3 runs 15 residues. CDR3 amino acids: CASSRGHPANYGYTF. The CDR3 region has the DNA TGTGCCAGCAGTCGGGGACACCCCGCTAACTATGGCTACACCTTC.

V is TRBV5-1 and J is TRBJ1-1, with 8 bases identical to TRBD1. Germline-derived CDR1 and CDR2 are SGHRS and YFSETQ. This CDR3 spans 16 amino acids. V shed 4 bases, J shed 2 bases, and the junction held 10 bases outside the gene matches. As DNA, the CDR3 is TGCGCCAGCAGCATAGGGGACAGGATCCTAAACACTGAAGCTTTCTTT. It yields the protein CASSIGDRILNTEAFF.